This T cell receptor beta chain was found in a study of identifying expanded T cells in peripheral blood. Whole-study findings and limits: Roughly 2-week clone count variance significantly increased as total template count grew. Over approximately two and four weeks, about 15 and 19 clones changed, versus around 1.1 between replicates.

Assay: immunoSEQ multiplex PCR; the TCRdb copy retains only in-frame clones and omits some. In the table there are under 85,000 clones, about four fifths of which are singletons. Comments on this clone: The antigen remains unidentified.

The CDR3 consists of 12 residues. Trimming pared 3 bases from V and 9 bases from J, leaving 11 bases between. Germline V gene lookup returns CDR1 MDHEN and CDR2 SYDVKM. During the collection period, no donor immune events like infections were recorded. The chain is built from TRBV28 and TRBJ1-1; D gene unclear. The sample was blood. This TCR was sampled from a person aged 18-70 years in good health. CDR3: CASSFEASKAFF. Here the CDR3 DNA reads TGTGCCAGCAGTTTCGAGGCGAGCAAAGCTTTCTTT.